One sample yielded the 11 T cell receptor beta chains listed below, sequenced in a study of metastatic and nonmetastatic thyroid tumors. Every patient was untreated before thyroid surgery. TCRdb re-called the PCR reads via MiXCR. The sample lists about 92,000 clones, under 15% occurring once. The sequenced sample was blood. The receptors stem from a female donor with papillary thyroid cancer or a benign thyroid nodule (not recorded which). Some clones in this sample may be carry-over from other donors' samples.

In this sample, this clone turned up many times. V usage is TRBV20-1 and J usage is TRBJ2-3; D uncertain. Germline V gene sequence: CDR1 DFQATT, CDR2 SNEGSKA (reference sequence). V lost 7 bases, J lost 5 bases, and 7 bases lay in between. There are 10 residues in the CDR3. The CDR3 bases are TGCAGTGGGGTTAGAGATACGCAGTATTTT. It yields the protein CSGVRDTQYF.

As concerns this clone: The junction shows a germline mismatch at one end, possibly a read error. V is TRBV12-3 or TRBV12-4 and J is TRBJ2-1; the match to TRBD1 covers 11 bases. The CDR3 has 15 residues. CDR3 nucleotide sequence: TGTGCCGGCAGCCCCCGGACAGGGGGCTACAATGAGAAGTTCTTC. Translating gives CAGSPRTGGYNEKFF.

This clone was recorded a few times. The chain is built from TRBV6-1 and TRBJ1-2; TRBD1 agrees at 8 bases. The V gene end was trimmed by 7 bases and the J gene end by 6 bases; junction bases not matched to a gene: 13. This CDR3 contains 15 residues. Germline V gives CDR1 MNHNS, CDR2 SASEGT. The CDR3 DNA sequence: TGTGCCAGCATTGACCTCTCCAGGGGGCTGAATGGCTACACCTTC. Encoded protein: CASIDLSRGLNGYTF.

At least ten counts were recorded for this clone. The chain carries TRBV30 and TRBJ1-2, with TRBD1 matching 7 bases. Germline trimming cut 1 base from V and 2 bases from J; bases unmatched to any gene: 4. The CDR3 has 14 amino acids. CDR1 and CDR2 from the germline V gene are GTSNPN and SVGIG (reference sequence). The CDR3 loop reads CAWSGQQGNYGYTF. In DNA, the CDR3 is TGTGCCTGGAGTGGCCAACAGGGGAACTATGGCTACACCTTC.

This clone was detected ten times or more. The J gene is TRBJ1-1, the V gene TRBV19; the D is unclear. CDR3 size: 14 residues. Germline V gives CDR1 LNHDA, CDR2 SQIVND (reference sequence). The V end lost 10 bases, the J end lost 3 bases, and 18 bases lay between the germline ends. The CDR3 DNA is TGTGCCACCTCTCTATTGGGCGGAGACACTGAAGCTTTCTTT. Encoded protein: CATSLLGGDTEAFF.

This clone came up a few times. A much more abundant neighbour one base away suggests this may be a read error. Different DNA sequences within this sample yield the same CDR3. This chain connects TRBV5-1 to TRBJ2-7; 7 bases line up with TRBD1. The CDR3 length is 14 residues. With V trimmed by 5 bases and J by 2 bases, 7 bases remained unmatched. Germline assignment: CDR1 SGHRS and CDR2 YFSETQ. In nucleotides, the CDR3 is TGCGCCAGCAGTTTGACTCAGGGGGCCTACGAGCAGTACTTC. Residues: CASSLTQGAYEQYF.

This clone was recorded at least ten times. This chain joins TRBV4-2 and TRBJ2-1, with D hard to call. Germline CDR1 reads LGHNA; CDR2 reads YNFKEQ. Between the trimmed V and J ends, which lost 0 bases and 0 bases, there was a span of 15 bases. There are 18 residues in the CDR3. DNA for the CDR3: TGTGCCAGCAGCCAAGAGGCGACTCTCCCGAGCTCCTACAATGAGCAGTTCTTC. It yields the protein CASSQEATLPSSYNEQFF.

This clone occurred many times. The chain carries TRBV7-2 and TRBJ1-4; D is perhaps TRBD1 (5 bases). CDR1 is SGHTA and CDR2 is FQGNSA in the germline V gene. V dropped 5 bases and J dropped 5 bases, with 15 bases sitting between them. The CDR3 spans 15 residues. In DNA form, the CDR3 reads TGTGCCAGCAGCCCCTCGACAGAAGGGAATGAAAAACTGTTTTTT. It encodes CASSPSTEGNEKLFF. Supplemented by reference TRBV7-2 and TRBJ1-4, the full variable domain reads GAGVSQSPSNKVTEKGKDVELRCDPISGHTALYWYRQSLGQGLEFLIYFQGNSAPDKSGLPSDRFSAERTGGSVSTLTIQRTQQEDSAVYLCASSPSTEGNEKLFFGSGTQLSVL.

CDR3 bases: TGTGCCAGCAGCCAAGCGGTTGGCCAAGAGACCCAGTACTTC. Amino acids: CASSQAVGQETQYF. The chain has TRBV11-2 and TRBJ2-5; possibly TRBD2 for D (5 bases). The CDR3 covers 14 residues. CDR1 is SGHAT, CDR2 FQNNGV, per germline. V was shortened by 5 bases and J by 1 base, with 11 bases between the two germline ends.

About this clone itself: The junction does not match germline at one end; this may be a read error. The genes are TRBV10-1 and TRBJ2-5, with 13 bases that match TRBD2. This CDR3 comprises 14 residues. Germline-derived CDR1 and CDR2 are WNHNN and SYGVQD (reference sequence). The CDR3 DNA sequence: TGTGCCAGCAGCGCCGGGACTAGCGGGGAGAACCAGTACTTC. Translating gives CASSAGTSGENQYF.

This clone was found many times. This chain's CDR3 is CASSPAENTEAFF. DNA for the CDR3: TGTGCCAGCTCCCCCGCCGAGAACACTGAAGCTTTCTTT. The chain employs TRBV12-3 or TRBV12-4 and TRBJ1-1; D unresolved. The ends were cut back, 8 bases at V and 1 base at J, with 11 bases in the middle. This CDR3 has 13 amino acids.